This T cell receptor (beta chain) was captured by sequencing in a study of blood T cell repertoires in COVID-19. Sequenced by immunoSEQ multiplex PCR; TCRdb stores in-frame clones only, minus some. The sample records about 430,000 clones, 70% to 90% being singletons. Remarks on this clone: Other DNA sequences in this sample translate to the same CDR3.

Sequenced material: PBMCs or T cells enriched from blood (not recorded which). The source of this sequence is a woman aged 25 to 39 with acute COVID-19.

DNA of the CDR3: TGTGCCAGCAGCTTAGAAAGAGGCAATCAGCCCCAGCATTTT. It encodes CASSLERGNQPQHF. The chain is built from TRBV7-2 and TRBJ1-5; D gene ambiguous. CDR1 is SGHTA and CDR2 is FQGNSA in the germline V gene. The CDR3 totals 14 residues. The germline V and J ends were trimmed by 1 base and 2 bases, with 6 bases remaining between them.